The clone carrying this TCR beta chain was seen only a few times. Study processing details: Reference gene primer amplification gave estimated nucleated cell counts. Method: immunoSEQ multiplex PCR; TCRdb's copy keeps in-frame clones and lacks some. D and trimming come from the DNA, and the V and J calls and clone size come from that table. The repertoire holds approximately 260,000 clones, with 80% to 85% as singletons. The CDR3 covers 14 residues. Germline loops: CDR1 MNHEY, CDR2 SMNVEV (reference sequence). Trimming cost V 0 bases and J 5 bases; bases outside gene matches: 3. These data originate in a study of blood T cell repertoires in COVID-19. In the study overall: Donors in the United States, Italy and Spain gave samples during acute or convalescent COVID-19.

Sequenced material: peripheral blood. This chain uses TRBV27 with TRBJ1-1; 7 bases are a match to TRBD1. The sequence was collected from a woman in her fifties or sixties with active or convalescent COVID-19. The CDR3 sequence: CASSLSRGRTEAFF. The DNA for the CDR3 is TGTGCCAGCAGTTTATCGAGGGGGCGGACTGAAGCTTTCTTT.